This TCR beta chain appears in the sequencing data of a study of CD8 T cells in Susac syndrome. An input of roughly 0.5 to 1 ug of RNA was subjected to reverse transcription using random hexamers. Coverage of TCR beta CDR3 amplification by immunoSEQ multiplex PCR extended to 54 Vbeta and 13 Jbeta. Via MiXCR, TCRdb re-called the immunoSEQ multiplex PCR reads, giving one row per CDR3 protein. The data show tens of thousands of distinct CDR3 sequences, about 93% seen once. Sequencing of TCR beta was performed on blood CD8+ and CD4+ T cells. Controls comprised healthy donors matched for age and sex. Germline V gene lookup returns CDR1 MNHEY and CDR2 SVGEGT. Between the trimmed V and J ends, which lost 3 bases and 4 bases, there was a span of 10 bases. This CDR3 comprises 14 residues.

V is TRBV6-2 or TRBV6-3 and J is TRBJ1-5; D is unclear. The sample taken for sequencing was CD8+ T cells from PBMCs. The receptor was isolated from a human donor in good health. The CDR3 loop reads CASSYSLINQPQHF. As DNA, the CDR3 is TGTGCCAGCAGTTATAGTCTGATTAATCAGCCCCAGCATTTT.